These 6 T cell receptor beta chains came from one sample sequenced in a study of cytomegalovirus exposure and HLA in healthy donors. The primer mix had 60 Vbeta and 13 Jbeta primers. Clones were sequenced by immunoSEQ multiplex PCR, and TCRdb holds only the in-frame ones, with some missing. Of 75,000 to 95,000 clones listed, around 77% are singletons. Sample: PBMCs. The origin of the receptors is a man aged 45-65 years in good health and CMV-seronegative.

V and J are TRBV5-1 and TRBJ1-2; D possibly corresponds to TRBD1 (5 bases). The V and J ends lost 2 bases and 3 bases respectively, with 8 bases between them. CDR3 length: 13 residues. Germline V gene data show CDR1 as SGHRS and CDR2 as YFSETQ. DNA for the CDR3: TGCGCCAGCAGCTTATCAGGGCACTATGGCTACACCTTC. Translation gives CASSLSGHYGYTF.

The chain has TRBV5-6 and TRBJ2-7, with a possible D match to TRBD1 (6 bases). The CDR3 loop spans 13 amino acids. Germline values: CDR1 SGHDT, CDR2 YYEEEE. V was clipped by 5 bases and J by 7 bases, with 16 bases between them. This CDR3 reads CASSRDTAPEQYF. The CDR3 nucleotides are TGTGCCAGCAGTAGGGACACCGCTCCGGAGCAGTACTTC.

This clone was seen only a few times. This sequence joins TRBV10-2 and TRBJ1-6; no clear D. CDR1 and CDR2 from the germline V gene are WSHSY and SAAADI. The ends were cut back, 0 bases at V and 10 bases at J, with 4 bases in the middle. The length of the CDR3 is 12 residues. The CDR3 region is CASSESRSPLHF. DNA of the CDR3: TGCGCCAGCAGTGAGTCGAGGTCACCCCTCCACTTT.

The V call is TRBV15, the J call TRBJ1-1; D call uncertain. The CDR3 covers 13 residues. V was cut by 0 bases and J by 2 bases, with 4 bases left in between. The germline V gene encodes CDR1 LNHNV and CDR2 YYDKDF (reference sequence). CDR3: CATSREANTEAFF. Written as DNA, the CDR3 is TGTGCCACCAGCAGAGAAGCCAACACTGAAGCTTTCTTT.

In this sample, this clone turned up a few times. The chain carries TRBV5-6 and TRBJ1-1; D is perhaps TRBD1 (5 bases). Per germline, CDR1 SGHDT and CDR2 YYEEEE. V shed 3 bases and J shed 1 base, with 13 bases lying between them. The CDR3 is 15 residues long. CDR3 DNA: TGTGCCAGCAGCTCGCGAGGTACAGGGAACACTGAAGCTTTCTTT. This encodes CASSSRGTGNTEAFF.

The chain combines TRBV2 with TRBJ1-5; possibly TRBD1 for D (5 bases). This CDR3 contains 13 residues. Trimming cost V 7 bases and J 2 bases, with 9 bases left between them. Germline CDR1 SNHLY, CDR2 FYNNEI. The CDR3 coding sequence is TGTGCCAGCAACTCCAGGGGCAATCAGCCCCAGCATTTT. Encoded protein: CASNSRGNQPQHF.